The rows below give T cell receptor beta chains drawn from one sample of a study of blood T cell repertoires in COVID-19. Using immunoSEQ multiplex PCR, the repertoire was profiled, and TCRdb retains in-frame clones only, with some absent. Of about 170,000 clones in the sample, roughly 87% are singletons; the top ten hold 7% to 7.5%. Input material: PBMCs or T cells enriched from blood (not recorded which). Every receptor here comes from a woman between 50 and 59 years old who had recovered from COVID-19. CDR3s include the opening cysteine and the closing phenylalanine or tryptophan. D genes are given only for firm matches. The size entry is marked missing in some rows and otherwise reads once, few, many or a size class.

clone size: NA; J gene: TRBJ1-5; D gene: NA; CDR3 length: 13; V gene: TRBV6-2/TRBV6-3; CDR3 DNA: TGTGCCAGCAGTTTGACAGGAACCCAGCCCCAGCATTTT; CDR3 protein: CASSLTGTQPQHF
clone size: NA; J gene: TRBJ1-2; D gene: NA; CDR3 length: 14; V gene: TRBV6-2/TRBV6-3; CDR3 DNA: TGTGCCAGCAGTCGCTCCGGGACTCCCTATGGCTACACCTTC; CDR3 protein: CASSRSGTPYGYTF
clone size: few; J gene: TRBJ1-6; D gene: TRBD1; CDR3 length: 13; V gene: TRBV5-1; CDR3 DNA: TGCGCCAGCGGACAGGGGTTAAATTCACCCCTCCACTTT; CDR3 protein: CASGQGLNSPLHF
clone size: NA; J gene: TRBJ1-5; D gene: NA; CDR3 length: 14; V gene: TRBV15; CDR3 DNA: TGTGCCACCGCAGGCAGGGGTAGCAATCAGCCCCAGCATTTT; CDR3 protein: CATAGRGSNQPQHF
clone size: NA; J gene: TRBJ2-3; D gene: NA; CDR3 length: 12; V gene: TRBV11-2; CDR3 DNA: TGTGCCAGCAGCCCGTACACAGATACGCAGTATTTT; CDR3 protein: CASSPYTDTQYF
clone size: NA; J gene: TRBJ1-6; D gene: NA; CDR3 length: 16; V gene: TRBV5-4; CDR3 DNA: TGTGCCAGCAGCTTTGGGGGAGGCTCCTATAATTCACCCCTCCACTTT; CDR3 protein: CASSFGGGSYNSPLHF
clone size: NA; J gene: TRBJ1-1; D gene: TRBD1; CDR3 length: 15; V gene: TRBV7-8; CDR3 DNA: TGTGCCAGCAGCCGGAGACAGGGAATAGACACTGAAGCTTTCTTT; CDR3 protein: CASSRRQGIDTEAFF
clone size: NA; J gene: TRBJ2-5; D gene: TRBD2; CDR3 length: 17; V gene: TRBV28; CDR3 DNA: TGTGCCAGCAGCCATGGGGCGGGAGGGCCTTTGAAAGAGACCCAGTACTTC; CDR3 protein: CASSHGAGGPLKETQYF
clone size: NA; J gene: TRBJ2-7; D gene: NA; CDR3 length: 14; V gene: TRBV3-1/TRBV3-2; CDR3 DNA: TGTGCCAGCAGCCAAGATCCCGGGACTCTCGAGCAGTACTTC; CDR3 protein: CASSQDPGTLEQYF
clone size: NA; J gene: TRBJ2-7; D gene: TRBD1; CDR3 length: 14; V gene: TRBV30; CDR3 DNA: TGTGCCTGGAGTGTCGGGACAGGGTTTTTAGCGCAGTACTTC; CDR3 protein: CAWSVGTGFLAQYF
clone size: NA; J gene: TRBJ2-7; D gene: TRBD2; CDR3 length: 16; V gene: TRBV3-1/TRBV3-2; CDR3 DNA: TGTGCCAGCAGCCAAGTTTCGGCTAGCGGGAGTCGGGAGCAGTACTTC; CDR3 protein: CASSQVSASGSREQYF
clone size: NA; J gene: TRBJ1-1; D gene: NA; CDR3 length: 15; V gene: TRBV5-1; CDR3 DNA: TGCGCCAGCACCCCAGGGAATTCCCTGAACACTGAAGCTTTCTTT; CDR3 protein: CASTPGNSLNTEAFF
clone size: NA; J gene: TRBJ2-1; D gene: NA; CDR3 length: 13; V gene: TRBV12-3/TRBV12-4; CDR3 DNA: TGTGCCAGCAGCTCGGACTGGTACAATGAGCAGTTCTTC; CDR3 protein: CASSSDWYNEQFF
clone size: NA; J gene: TRBJ1-2; D gene: TRBD1; CDR3 length: 17; V gene: TRBV5-4; CDR3 DNA: TGTGCCAGCAGCTGGAGGACAGGGGGCGCCGGTAGTGATGGCTACACCTTC; CDR3 protein: CASSWRTGGAGSDGYTF
clone size: NA; J gene: TRBJ2-1; D gene: TRBD2; CDR3 length: 14; V gene: TRBV19; CDR3 DNA: TGTGCCAGTAGTCCCTGGGGAGGGGAGGCCAATACTCTCTTC; CDR3 protein: CASSPWGGEANTLF